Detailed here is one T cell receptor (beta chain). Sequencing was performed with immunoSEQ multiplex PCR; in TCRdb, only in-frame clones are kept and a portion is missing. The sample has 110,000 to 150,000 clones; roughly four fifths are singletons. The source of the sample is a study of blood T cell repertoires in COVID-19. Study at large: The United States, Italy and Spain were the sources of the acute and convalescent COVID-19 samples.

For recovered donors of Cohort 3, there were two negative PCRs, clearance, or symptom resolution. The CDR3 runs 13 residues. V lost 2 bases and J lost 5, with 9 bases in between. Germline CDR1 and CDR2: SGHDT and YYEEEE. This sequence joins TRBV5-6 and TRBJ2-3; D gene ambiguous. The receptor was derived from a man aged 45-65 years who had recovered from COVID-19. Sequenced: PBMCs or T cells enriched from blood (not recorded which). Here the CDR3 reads CASSLMGKDTQYF. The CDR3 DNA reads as TGTGCCAGCAGCTTAATGGGCAAAGATACGCAGTATTTT.